A single sample is the source of the 11 T cell receptor beta chains below, sequenced in a study of CD4+ T cells in melanoma. Clones were read by immunoSEQ multiplex PCR, and TCRdb kept only the in-frame ones, dropping some. In the table there are roughly 10,000 clones, around 66% of which are singletons. What was sequenced was cells from a culture (not recorded whether cultured in vitro). These receptors originate from a human donor with melanoma.

This clone was counted a few times. The chain recombines TRBV2 with TRBJ2-7; D remains unclear. V lost 5 bases, J lost 0 bases, and 11 bases lay in between. Per germline, CDR1 SNHLY and CDR2 FYNNEI. The CDR3 is 14 residues long. CDR3 DNA: TGTGCCAGCAGTAAACAGATCGGCTCCTACGAGCAGTACTTC. It codes for CASSKQIGSYEQYF.

The sample holds a few counts of this clone. This chain joins TRBV11-2 and TRBJ2-5; D is perhaps TRBD1 (6 bases). V was shortened by 1 base and J by 2 bases, with 11 bases between the two germline ends. CDR1 SGHAT and CDR2 FQNNGV come from the germline V gene. This CDR3 spans 15 amino acids. The CDR3 loop is CASSLGVTGQETQYF. Here the CDR3 DNA reads TGTGCCAGCAGCTTAGGAGTCACAGGGCAAGAGACCCAGTACTTC.

The chain recombines TRBV19 with TRBJ1-2; D is undetermined. Trimming took off 3 bases at V and 10 bases at J, with 15 bases between the two ends. The CDR3 sequence is 13 residues long. Germline loops: CDR1 LNHDA, CDR2 SQIVND (reference sequence). CDR3 nucleotides: TGTGCCAGTAGTATGCCCTCTAGTGGGGACTACACCTTC. Its translation: CASSMPSSGDYTF. The complete variable domain, with remaining parts taken from reference TRBV19 and TRBJ1-2, reads DGGITQSPKYLFRKEGQNVTLSCEQNLNHDAMYWYRQDPGQGLRLIYYSQIVNDFQKGDIAEGYSVSREKKESFPLTVTSAQKNPTAFYLCASSMPSSGDYTFGSGTRLTVV.

This sequence joins TRBV15 and TRBJ2-5; D not certain. Germline assignment: CDR1 LNHNV and CDR2 YYDKDF (reference sequence). This CDR3 is 13 amino acids long. V lost 0 bases and J 3 bases, leaving 5 bases between the germline ends. CDR3 coding DNA: TGTGCCACCAGCAGAGACCCCGAAGAGACCCAGTACTTC. Amino acid sequence: CATSRDPEETQYF.

The chain joins TRBV5-4 to TRBJ2-3; 7 nucleotides line up with TRBD1. The V and J ends lost 2 bases and 2 bases, in that order; junction bases with no gene match: 8. CDR1 is SGHNT and CDR2 is YYREEE in the germline V gene (reference sequence). The CDR3 has 16 residues. CDR3 region: CASSFRRDSNTDTQYF. The CDR3 region has the DNA TGTGCCAGCAGCTTCCGCCGGGACAGCAACACAGATACGCAGTATTTT. Together with reference TRBV5-4 and TRBJ2-3, the CDR3 gives the full variable domain: ETGVTQSPTHLIKTRGQQVTLRCSSQSGHNTVSWYQQALGQGPQFIFQYYREEENGRGNFPPRFSGLQFPNYSSELNVNALELDDSALYLCASSFRRDSNTDTQYFGPGTRLTVL.

The rearrangement links TRBV5-4 to TRBJ1-1, with D perhaps TRBD1 (5 bases). Germline V gene sequence: CDR1 SGHNT, CDR2 YYREEE (reference sequence). With 2 bases removed from V and 3 bases from J, the gap between germline ends came to 8 bases. This CDR3 spans 13 amino acids. Here the CDR3 reads CASSFGRDTEAFF. CDR3 coding DNA: TGTGCCAGCAGCTTCGGCAGGGACACTGAAGCTTTCTTT.

The chain is built from TRBV6-1 and TRBJ2-7; 7 bases fit TRBD1. This CDR3 has 15 residues. V dropped 3 bases and J dropped 3; count of bases not matched to a gene: 8. CDR1 MNHNS and CDR2 SASEGT come from the germline V gene. The CDR3 sequence is CASSEAPGQNYEQYF. CDR3 bases: TGTGCCAGCAGTGAGGCCCCGGGACAGAACTACGAGCAGTACTTC.

The chain carries TRBV5-1 and TRBJ2-5, with 13 bases aligning to TRBD2. The J segment lost 2 bases and the V segment lost 1 base, leaving 5 bases of the junction unmatched. The CDR3 extends over 17 amino acids. From germline, CDR1 is SGHRS and CDR2 YFSETQ. In DNA form, the CDR3 reads TGCGCCAGCAGCTTGATCCCGGGACTAGCGGGGCAAGAGACCCAGTACTTC. Translating gives CASSLIPGLAGQETQYF.

The gene calls are TRBV18 and TRBJ1-2; tentative D call: TRBD1 (5 bases). V lost 2 bases, J lost 2 bases, and 15 bases lay in between. CDR1 KGHSH and CDR2 LQKENI come from the germline V gene. The CDR3 is 16 residues long. Here the CDR3 reads CASSPVSGHVNYGYTF. The CDR3 nucleotides are TGTGCCAGCTCACCAGTGTCGGGGCATGTCAACTATGGCTACACCTTC.

There are a few counts of this clone. The chain joins TRBV6-4 to TRBJ1-2; TRBD1 matches at 8 bases. V was pared by 6 bases and J by 9 bases, with 6 bases of the junction left unmatched. This CDR3 is 12 amino acids long. Germline V gene lookup returns CDR1 MRHNA and CDR2 SNTAGT. CDR3 nucleotide sequence: TGTGCCAGCAGCGACAGGGGCCGGTGCTACACCTTC. Translating gives CASSDRGRCYTF.

The table lists this clone with a few counts. The chain employs TRBV18 and TRBJ2-5, with 7 nucleotides matching TRBD1. CDR1 is KGHSH, CDR2 LQKENI, per germline. V gave up 6 bases and J gave up 2 bases; unmatched junction bases: 3. CDR3 size: 13 residues. CDR3 in DNA: TGTGCCAGCTCCAGGGACAGACAAGAGACCCAGTACTTC. Translation: CASSRDRQETQYF.